What follows are 32 T cell receptor beta chains derived from one specimen sequenced in a study of blood T cell repertoires in COVID-19. Clones were read by immunoSEQ multiplex PCR, and TCRdb kept only the in-frame ones, dropping some. The sample consists of around 100,000 clones, around 88% of them appearing once. Sequenced: peripheral blood. These receptors all stem from a human donor in a cohort sampled during active COVID-19.

The J gene is TRBJ1-6, the V gene TRBV7-8; D might be TRBD1 (6 bases). The germline gives CDR1 SGHVS, CDR2 FQNEAQ. V lost 4 bases to trimming and J lost 10 bases, with 20 bases between them. This CDR3 spans 16 amino acids. The CDR3 loop reads CASSSRVGGPGSPLHF. CDR3 nucleotide sequence: TGTGCCAGCAGCTCCCGGGTCGGGGGGCCGGGCTCACCCCTCCACTTT.

This rearrangement joins TRBV5-1 to TRBJ2-5; 10 nucleotides line up with TRBD1. The ends lost 7 bases at V and 2 bases at J; junction bases unmatched: 2. This CDR3 is 13 amino acids long. Germline assignment: CDR1 SGHRS and CDR2 YFSETQ. The CDR3 sequence: CASRDRGQETQYF. Written as DNA, the CDR3 is TGCGCCAGCCGGGACAGGGGACAAGAGACCCAGTACTTC.

Comment on this clone: Germline is not matched at one junction end, which may reflect a read error. The chain carries TRBV7-7 and TRBJ2-1, with 8 bases aligning to TRBD2. CDR1 and CDR2 (germline): SSHAT, FNYEAQ (reference sequence). The length of the CDR3 is 14 residues. The CDR3 bases are TGTGCTAGCAGCTTGGCAGCGGGGGATAATGAGCAGTTCTTC. Protein sequence: CASSLAAGDNEQFF.

This sequence joins TRBV10-3 and TRBJ2-5; possible D gene TRBD2, 5 bases. V lost 8 bases, J lost 6 bases, and 13 bases lay in between. The germline V gene has CDR1 ENHRY and CDR2 SYGVKD. The CDR3 runs 12 residues. The CDR3 region is CAIGAAGKTQYF. For the CDR3, the DNA is TGTGCCATCGGAGCGGCCGGGAAGACCCAGTACTTC.

The chain employs TRBV4-1 and TRBJ2-1, with 9 bases fitting TRBD1. J lost 0 bases, V lost 1 base, and 16 bases had no gene match. CDR1 and CDR2 from the germline V gene are MGHRA and YSYEKL. The CDR3 contains 21 residues. CDR3 region: CASSQGVGQGGGTASYNEQFF. For the CDR3, the DNA is TGCGCCAGCAGCCAAGGAGTGGGACAGGGAGGCGGCACGGCCTCCTACAATGAGCAGTTCTTC.

With respect to this clone: The same CDR3 can be traced to other DNA sequences in this sample. V usage is TRBV5-1 and J usage is TRBJ1-2, with 7 bases fitting TRBD1. The CDR3 is 14 residues long. V trimming: 2 bases; J trimming: 2 bases; junction bases outside the gene matches: 3. Germline CDR1 SGHRS, CDR2 YFSETQ. The CDR3 protein is CASSLQGQNYGYTF. DNA for the CDR3: TGCGCCAGCAGCTTACAGGGGCAGAACTATGGCTACACCTTC. Supplemented by reference TRBV5-1 and TRBJ1-2, the full variable domain reads KAGVTQTPRYLIKTRGQQVTLSCSPISGHRSVSWYQQTPGQGLQFLFEYFSETQRNKGNFPGRFSGRQFSNSRSEMNVSTLELGDSALYLCASSLQGQNYGYTFGSGTRLTVV.

This chain joins TRBV3-1 (or the pseudogene TRBV3-2) and TRBJ2-1, with TRBD2 identical over 10 bases. J gave up 3 bases and V 5 bases, and 7 bases lay outside the gene matches. The CDR3 runs 16 residues. CDR1 LGHDT and CDR2 YNNKEL come from the germline V gene (reference sequence). The CDR3 loop reads CASSLPSGGVYNEQFF. The CDR3 coding sequence is TGTGCCAGCAGCTTGCCGAGCGGGGGGGTCTACAATGAGCAGTTCTTC.

The gene calls are TRBV4-1 and TRBJ2-6; 8 nucleotides align to TRBD1. This CDR3 has 17 residues. Germline CDR1 reads MGHRA; CDR2 reads YSYEKL. Trimming removed 3 bases from V and 0 bases from J; junction bases left unmatched: 4. CDR3 bases: TGCGCCAGCAGCCAGGGACAGGCTCTCTCTGGGGCCAACGTCCTGACTTTC. This gives the protein CASSQGQALSGANVLTF.

This chain joins TRBV6-4 and TRBJ2-1, with TRBD2 identical over 12 bases. Germline CDR1 reads MRHNA; CDR2 reads SNTAGT. This CDR3 is built from 15 residues. After removal of 6 bases from V and 7 bases from J, the junction contained 7 bases not matched to a gene. CDR3 DNA sequence: TGTGCCAGCAGGCCCCTAGCGGGGGGGCGAAATGAGCAGTTCTTC. It translates to CASRPLAGGRNEQFF.

The J gene is TRBJ2-1, the V gene TRBV6-2 or TRBV6-3, with 11 bases aligning to TRBD2. CDR1 and CDR2 from the germline V gene are MNHEY and SVGEGT. The V gene end was trimmed by 5 bases and the J gene end by 5 bases; junction bases not matched to a gene: 11. The CDR3 totals 17 residues. CDR3 sequence reads: CASSPRLAGPPHNEQFF. The CDR3 DNA is TGTGCCAGCAGTCCCCGACTAGCGGGGCCACCCCACAATGAGCAGTTCTTC.

This chain uses TRBV2 with TRBJ2-7; tentatively, D is TRBD2 (6 bases). CDR1 is SNHLY, CDR2 FYNNEI, per germline. V was shortened by 1 base and J by 1 base, with 14 bases between the two germline ends. The CDR3 runs 16 residues. The CDR3: CASSEVRGTVSYEQYF. In DNA form, the CDR3 reads TGTGCCAGCAGTGAAGTCCGCGGGACTGTTTCCTACGAGCAGTACTTC.

The chain is built from TRBV6-5 and TRBJ2-1; 13 positions match TRBD2. CDR1 MNHEY and CDR2 SVGAGI come from the germline V gene. The CDR3 totals 15 residues. The junction had 6 bases not matched to a gene; V was cut back by 4 bases and J by 9 bases. In nucleotides, the CDR3 is TGTGCCAGCAGTTCCGGGACTAGCGGGACCCGTGAGCAGTTCTTC. It yields the protein CASSSGTSGTREQFF.

The chain combines TRBV7-2 with TRBJ1-5, with TRBD1 as a possible D gene (6 bases). V lost 1 base and J lost 2, with 12 bases in between. Germline CDR1 is SGHTA and CDR2 is FQGNSA. The CDR3 has 16 residues. In nucleotides, the CDR3 is TGTGCCAGCAGCTTAGTGGGGGCCGGAGGCAATCAGCCCCAGCATTTT. This sequence encodes CASSLVGAGGNQPQHF. The full variable domain, rest sourced from reference TRBV7-2 and TRBJ1-5, is GAGVSQSPSNKVTEKGKDVELRCDPISGHTALYWYRQSLGQGLEFLIYFQGNSAPDKSGLPSDRFSAERTGGSVSTLTIQRTQQEDSAVYLCASSLVGAGGNQPQHFGDGTRLSIL.

This clone appeared once. CDR3 coding DNA: TGTGCCAGCTCACCAAGTAGACAGGGGAGCTCTGGAAACACCATATATTTT. Translation: CASSPSRQGSSGNTIYF. The rearrangement links TRBV18 to TRBJ1-3; the match to TRBD1 covers 8 bases. The germline CDR1 and CDR2 sequences are KGHSH and LQKENI. The CDR3 loop spans 17 amino acids. V trimming: 2 bases; J trimming: 0 bases; junction bases outside the gene matches: 6.

The chain employs TRBV15 and TRBJ1-2, with D hard to call. The CDR3 covers 12 residues. Germline CDR1 LNHNV, CDR2 YYDKDF (reference sequence). Trimming removed 0 bases from V and 8 bases from J, with 7 bases in between. The CDR3 sequence: CATSRDGLGYTF. DNA of the CDR3: TGTGCCACCAGCAGAGATGGCTTGGGCTACACCTTC.

The chain joins TRBV5-1 to TRBJ1-1, with 7 bases aligning to TRBD1. V lost 5 bases and J lost 1; bases outside the gene matches: 5. The CDR3 contains 14 residues. The germline V gene encodes CDR1 SGHRS and CDR2 YFSETQ. The CDR3 loop reads CASSRQGRNTEAFF. CDR3 DNA sequence: TGCGCCAGCAGTAGACAGGGCCGGAACACTGAAGCTTTCTTT.

The chain links TRBV19 to TRBJ1-1; D perhaps matches TRBD1 (6 bases). This CDR3 region has 12 residues. Trimming stripped 9 bases from V and 7 bases from J, with 15 bases between. Per germline, CDR1 LNHDA and CDR2 SQIVND (reference sequence). In DNA, the CDR3 is TGTGCCAGCCCAAAGGCGACAGGTGAAGCTTTCTTT. Translated: CASPKATGEAFF.

This clone was recorded only once. The V and J genes are TRBV29-1 and TRBJ2-3, with 9 bases lining up with TRBD2. In germline, CDR1 is SQVTM, CDR2 ANQGSEA. With 3 bases clipped from V and 0 bases from J, the junction kept 4 bases outside the gene matches. CDR3 length equals 15 residues. The CDR3 spells CSVELAGPSTDTQYF. In DNA, the CDR3 is TGCAGCGTTGAGCTAGCGGGGCCTAGCACAGATACGCAGTATTTT.

V gene TRBV12-3 or TRBV12-4 combines with J gene TRBJ2-1, with 11 nucleotides matching TRBD2. V dropped 7 bases and J dropped 15; count of bases not matched to a gene: 5. This CDR3 contains 11 residues. The CDR3 here is CASNVAGGLFF. The CDR3 nucleotides read TGTGCCAGCAACGTAGCGGGAGGGTTGTTCTTC.

The chain has TRBV9 and TRBJ2-5, with 12 bases matching TRBD1. V shed 2 bases and J 1 base; nucleotides not matched to a gene: 9. The germline gives CDR1 SGDLS, CDR2 YYNGEE. This CDR3 comprises 18 residues. CDR3 nucleotide sequence: TGTGCCAGCAGCGTGGGGACAGGGGGCGCCGAAGGCCAAGAGACCCAGTACTTC. Translating gives CASSVGTGGAEGQETQYF.

A few counts support this clone. This chain uses TRBV11-2 with TRBJ1-4; D is possibly TRBD1 (6 bases). The CDR3 runs to 15 residues. Per the germline V gene, CDR1 is SGHAT and CDR2 is FQNNGV. V was clipped by 8 bases and J by 8 bases, with 21 bases between them. CDR3: CASAYSLQGNEKLFF. The DNA of the CDR3 is TGTGCCAGCGCTTACTCTTTACAGGGAAACGAAAAACTGTTTTTT.

The chain links TRBV24-1 to TRBJ2-2; D call uncertain. Trimming took off 6 bases at V and 0 bases at J, with 7 bases between the two ends. Germline assignment: CDR1 KGHDR and CDR2 SFDVKD. The CDR3 totals 14 residues. DNA for the CDR3: TGTGCCACCAGTTCCGGAGCGAACACCGGGGAGCTGTTTTTT. Translated: CATSSGANTGELFF.

The rearrangement links TRBV30 to TRBJ1-1; no clear D gene. V was pared by 3 bases and J by 1 base, with 9 bases between. Germline CDR1 reads GTSNPN; CDR2 reads SVGIG (reference sequence). The CDR3 totals 13 residues. The CDR3 spells CAWSHNRNTEAFF. CDR3 sequence (DNA): TGTGCCTGGAGCCACAACAGGAACACTGAAGCTTTCTTT.

The J gene is TRBJ1-1, the V gene TRBV7-9; no definite D call. V lost 0 bases to trimming and J lost 5 bases, with 7 bases between them. This CDR3 is 13 amino acids long. Germline V gene sequence: CDR1 SEHNR, CDR2 FQNEAQ (reference sequence). The CDR3 protein is CASSLATRTEAFF. The DNA for the CDR3 is TGTGCCAGCAGCTTAGCAACCCGGACTGAAGCTTTCTTT. Using reference TRBV7-9 and TRBJ1-1 for the parts outside the CDR3, the full variable domain is DTGVSQNPRHKITKRGQNVTFRCDPISEHNRLYWYRQTLGQGPEFLTYFQNEAQLEKSRLLSDRFSAERPKGSFSTLEIQRTEQGDSAMYLCASSLATRTEAFFGQGTRLTVV.

This chain joins TRBV19 and TRBJ2-3; tentative D call: TRBD2 (5 bases). The V and J ends lost 3 bases and 6 bases respectively, with 13 bases between them. The CDR3 consists of 14 residues. Looked up from germline, CDR1 is LNHDA and CDR2 is SQIVND (reference sequence). The DNA of the CDR3 is TGTGCCAGTAGTATCCCTAGCCTCTGGGATACGCAGTATTTT. This translates into CASSIPSLWDTQYF.

The V call is TRBV27, the J call TRBJ2-2; the D gene is possibly TRBD2 (6 bases). CDR3 length equals 14 residues. Trimming stripped 2 bases from V and 4 bases from J, with 8 bases between. Germline V gives CDR1 MNHEY, CDR2 SMNVEV (reference sequence). Here the CDR3 reads CASSLRGTTGELFF. CDR3 bases: TGTGCCAGCAGTTTACGGGGGACCACCGGGGAGCTGTTTTTT.

V usage is TRBV5-4 and J usage is TRBJ2-7, with 9 bases fitting TRBD2. V shed 2 bases, J shed 2 bases, and the junction held 8 bases outside the gene matches. This CDR3 region has 16 residues. CDR1 and CDR2 from the germline V gene are SGHNT and YYREEE (reference sequence). The CDR3 loop reads CASSLPGLASTYEQYF. DNA for the CDR3: TGTGCCAGCAGCTTACCGGGACTAGCCTCGACCTACGAGCAGTACTTC.

The chain joins TRBV4-1 to TRBJ2-2; 10 nucleotides align to TRBD2. The CDR3 is 18 amino acids. CDR1 and CDR2 from the germline V gene are MGHRA and YSYEKL. V gave up 2 bases and J gave up 1 base; unmatched junction bases: 7. The CDR3 here is CASSQRALAGGNTGELFF. The CDR3 region has the DNA TGCGCCAGCAGCCAAAGGGCGTTAGCGGGGGGGAACACCGGGGAGCTGTTTTTT.

V gene TRBV11-3 combines with J gene TRBJ2-1; D is possibly TRBD1 (5 bases). V was shortened by 3 bases and J by 6 bases, with 9 bases between the two germline ends. This CDR3 spans 13 amino acids. Germline V gene sequence: CDR1 SGHNT, CDR2 YENEEA. The CDR3 DNA sequence: TGTGCCAGCAGCTTGGGTGGGGCCAATGAGCAGTTCTTC. Translated, it gives CASSLGGANEQFF.

The chain joins TRBV27 to TRBJ2-5; D is perhaps TRBD1 (6 bases). The V end was cut by 5 bases, the J end by 2 bases, with 9 bases between. Germline CDR1 is MNHEY and CDR2 is SMNVEV (reference sequence). This CDR3 comprises 13 residues. CDR3 in amino acids: CASSRGQQETQYF. Written as DNA, the CDR3 is TGTGCCAGCAGTCGAGGACAGCAAGAGACCCAGTACTTC.

The gene calls are TRBV27 and TRBJ1-1, with a tentative D call TRBD1 (5 bases). Looked up from germline, CDR1 is MNHEY and CDR2 is SMNVEV (reference sequence). Trimming pared 1 base from V and 6 bases from J, leaving 9 bases between. The CDR3 consists of 13 residues. CDR3 in amino acids: CASSLWGESEAFF. The DNA of the CDR3 is TGTGCCAGCAGTTTATGGGGGGAGTCTGAAGCTTTCTTT.

The rearrangement uses TRBV6-5 and TRBJ2-3; D is possibly TRBD1 (5 bases). Trimming took off 7 bases at V and 3 bases at J, with 17 bases between the two ends. CDR1 MNHEY and CDR2 SVGAGI come from the germline V gene. The CDR3 covers 15 residues. The CDR3 protein is CASIPTVTRTDTQYF. CDR3 nucleotide sequence: TGTGCCAGCATTCCGACAGTCACTCGGACAGATACGCAGTATTTT.